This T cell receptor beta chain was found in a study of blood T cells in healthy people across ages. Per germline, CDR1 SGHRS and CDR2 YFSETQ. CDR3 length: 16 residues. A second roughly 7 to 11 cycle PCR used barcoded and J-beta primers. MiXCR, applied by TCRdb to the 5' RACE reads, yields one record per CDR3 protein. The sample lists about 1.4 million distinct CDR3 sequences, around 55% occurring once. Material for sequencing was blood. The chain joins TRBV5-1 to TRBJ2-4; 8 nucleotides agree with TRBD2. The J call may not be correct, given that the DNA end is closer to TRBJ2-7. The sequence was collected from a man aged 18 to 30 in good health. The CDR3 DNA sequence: TGCGCCAGCAGCGGGGGACTAGGACGGGTTAGAAACGAGCAGTACTTC. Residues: CASSGGLGRVRNEQYF.